This entry is about one T cell receptor (beta chain). What it binds is unknown. Time point denoted: week 11, during vaccination. Doses comprised 300 ug of mutant IDH1 20-mer peptide each, plus topical imiquimod. Generated by immunoSEQ multiplex PCR, the TCRdb table keeps only in-frame clones and is missing some. Here the sample spans roughly 57,000 clones, approximately 89% being singletons. These data originate in a study of a mutant IDH1 vaccine in newly diagnosed glioma. In the study overall: Patients, over weeks 1, 3, 5, 7, 11, 15, 19 and 23, received a total of eight vaccinations. Beforehand, treatment had been radiotherapy, temozolomide, or both; the majority received both.

Study observations and caveats: Pseudoprogression appeared independent of alterations in top peripheral clonotypes.

CDR1 and CDR2 (germline): SGHVS, FQNEAQ. V lost 1 base and J lost 8, with 12 bases in between. The CDR3 is made up of 14 amino acids. The sequence was collected from a man between 40 and 49 years old with glioma. Sequences were derived from PBMCs, sampled from a glioma patient whose treatment included an IDH1 peptide vaccine. The genes are TRBV7-8 and TRBJ1-5; no reliable D call. CDR3 sequence reads: CASSLGSNLEPQHF. CDR3 DNA: TGTGCCAGCAGCTTAGGGAGCAACCTTGAGCCCCAGCATTTT. Using reference TRBV7-8 and TRBJ1-5 for the parts outside the CDR3, the full variable domain is GAGVSQSPRYKVAKRGQDVALRCDPISGHVSLFWYQQALGQGPEFLTYFQNEAQLDKSGLPSDRFFAERPEGSVSTLKIQRTQQEDSAVYLCASSLGSNLEPQHFGDGTRLSIL.